The next 9 T cell receptor beta chains were all read from a single sample in a study of OX40 agonist ivuxolimab in advanced cancers. Assay used: immunoSEQ multiplex PCR; TCRdb lists only in-frame clones, some missing. The data show about 79,000 clones, with 91% seen just once and more than 5.5% held by the top ten. The sample in question was CD4+ or CD8+ T cells sorted from blood, obtained in a trial of the OX40 agonist ivuxolimab. All receptors derive from an adult with an advanced solid tumor such as melanoma, head and neck, liver or kidney cancer.

The chain joins TRBV6-5 to TRBJ1-2, with TRBD1 matching over 7 bases. Germline V CDR1 and CDR2: MNHEY, SVGAGI. CDR3 length: 13 residues. Trimming cost V 10 bases and J 8 bases; bases outside gene matches: 13. CDR3 in amino acids: CATFRQGEQGYTF. DNA for the CDR3: TGTGCCACCTTCAGACAGGGAGAGCAGGGCTACACCTTC.

The chain recombines TRBV30 with TRBJ2-2, with 8 bases lining up with TRBD1. V lost 0 bases, J lost 4 bases, and 4 bases stayed unmatched. Per germline, CDR1 GTSNPN and CDR2 SVGIG (reference sequence). This CDR3 is built from 15 residues. CDR3 sequence reads: CAWSVQGGFTGELFF. DNA of the CDR3: TGTGCCTGGAGTGTACAGGGGGGATTCACCGGGGAGCTGTTTTTT.

V and J are TRBV5-1 and TRBJ2-7; 9 bases fit TRBD1. The CDR3 length is 14 residues. The J segment lost 5 bases and the V segment lost 6 bases, leaving 9 bases of the junction unmatched. From germline, CDR1 is SGHRS and CDR2 YFSETQ. CDR3 nucleotide sequence: TGCGCCAGCACTTCTGCACAGGGGGCCCACGAGCAGTACTTC. Encoded protein: CASTSAQGAHEQYF.

The chain uses TRBV7-6 and TRBJ1-3, with 9 bases matching TRBD1. The length of the CDR3 is 18 residues. Unmatched junction bases numbered 15, after V lost 5 bases and J lost 4 bases. From germline, CDR1 is SGHVS and CDR2 FNYEAQ. Here the CDR3 reads CASSPRPGTGSGGNTIYF. The CDR3 nucleotides read TGTGCCAGCAGCCCGCGTCCCGGGACAGGGTCGGGCGGAAACACCATATATTTT.

The chain recombines TRBV14 with TRBJ1-3, with D maybe TRBD1 (6 bases). There are 15 residues in the CDR3. CDR1 is SGHDN and CDR2 is FVKESK in the germline V gene. V lost 4 bases to trimming and J lost 0 bases, with 10 bases between them. The DNA of the CDR3 is TGTGCCAGCAGCCCCCAGGGGAGCTCTGGAAACACCATATATTTT. Translation gives CASSPQGSSGNTIYF.

The rearrangement joins TRBV28 to TRBJ2-7; 10 bases align to TRBD1. The CDR3 is made up of 15 amino acids. J lost 2 bases, V lost 2 bases, and 3 bases had no gene match. Germline V gives CDR1 MDHEN, CDR2 SYDVKM. CDR3 nucleotides: TGTGCCAGCAGTTTAGGGGACAGGGGCACCTACGAGCAGTACTTC. This translates into CASSLGDRGTYEQYF.

This clone was seen just once. This rearrangement joins TRBV19 to TRBJ1-5; 10 bases fit TRBD1. CDR1 LNHDA and CDR2 SQIVND come from the germline V gene (reference sequence). The CDR3 spans 14 residues. The CDR3 nucleotides are TGTGCTGCACAACGACAGGGGGCACGCCAGCCCCAGCATTTT. Translation gives CAAQRQGARQPQHF.

J is TRBJ1-3 and V is TRBV10-1; no reliable D call. The germline V gene encodes CDR1 WNHNN and CDR2 SYGVQD (reference sequence). V was shortened by 5 bases and J by 0 bases, with 8 bases between the two germline ends. There are 14 residues in the CDR3. CDR3 sequence (DNA): TGCGCCAGCAGTCCAGTGAGCTCTGGAAACACCATATATTTT. It codes for CASSPVSSGNTIYF.

The chain has TRBV5-1 and TRBJ2-2; 8 bases are a match to TRBD2. This CDR3 comprises 17 residues. CDR1 is SGHRS and CDR2 is YFSETQ in the germline V gene. V dropped 0 bases and J dropped 2; count of bases not matched to a gene: 6. The CDR3 bases are TGCGCCAGCAGCTTGGTTACTAGCGGATATAACACCGGGGAGCTGTTTTTT. This gives the protein CASSLVTSGYNTGELFF.